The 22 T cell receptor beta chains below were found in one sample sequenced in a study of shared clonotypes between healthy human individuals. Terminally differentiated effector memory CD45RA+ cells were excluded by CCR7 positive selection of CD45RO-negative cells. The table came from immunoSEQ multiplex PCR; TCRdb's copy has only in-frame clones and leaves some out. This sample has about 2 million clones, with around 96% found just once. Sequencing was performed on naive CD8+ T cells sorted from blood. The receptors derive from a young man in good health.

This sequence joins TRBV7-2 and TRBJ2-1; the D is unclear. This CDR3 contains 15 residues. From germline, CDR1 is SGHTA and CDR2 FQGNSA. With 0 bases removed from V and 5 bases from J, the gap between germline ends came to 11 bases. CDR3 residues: CASSLAGPRHNEQFF. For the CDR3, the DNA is TGTGCCAGCAGCTTAGCGGGCCCTCGTCACAATGAGCAGTTCTTC.

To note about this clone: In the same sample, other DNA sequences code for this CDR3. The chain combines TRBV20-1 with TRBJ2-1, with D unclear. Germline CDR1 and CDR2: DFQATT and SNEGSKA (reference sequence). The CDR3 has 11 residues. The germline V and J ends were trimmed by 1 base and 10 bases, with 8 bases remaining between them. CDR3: CSARAPGEQFF. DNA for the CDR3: TGCAGTGCTAGAGCCCCTGGGGAGCAGTTCTTC.

CDR3: CASSPGQLNQPQHF. The CDR3 nucleotides are TGTGCCAGCAGCCCGGGACAGCTGAATCAGCCCCAGCATTTT. This chain links TRBV5-6 with TRBJ1-5; the match to TRBD1 covers 7 bases. V lost 4 bases to trimming and J lost 4 bases; unmatched junction nucleotides: 5. The CDR3 is made up of 14 amino acids. The V gene's germline CDR1 is SGHDT and CDR2 YYEEEE.

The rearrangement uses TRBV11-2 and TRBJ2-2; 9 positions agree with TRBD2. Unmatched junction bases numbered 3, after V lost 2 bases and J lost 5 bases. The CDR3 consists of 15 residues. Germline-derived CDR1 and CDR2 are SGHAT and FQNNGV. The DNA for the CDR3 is TGTGCCAGCAGCTTAAGGCGGGAGGGAACCGGGGAGCTGTTTTTT. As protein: CASSLRREGTGELFF.

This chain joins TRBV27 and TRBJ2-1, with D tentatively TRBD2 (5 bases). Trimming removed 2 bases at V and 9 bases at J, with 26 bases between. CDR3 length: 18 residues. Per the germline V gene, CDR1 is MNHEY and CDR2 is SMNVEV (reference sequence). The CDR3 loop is CASSLQLVLGSGFGEQFF. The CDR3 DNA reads TGTGCCAGCAGTTTACAGTTAGTCTTAGGCAGCGGATTCGGTGAGCAGTTCTTC.

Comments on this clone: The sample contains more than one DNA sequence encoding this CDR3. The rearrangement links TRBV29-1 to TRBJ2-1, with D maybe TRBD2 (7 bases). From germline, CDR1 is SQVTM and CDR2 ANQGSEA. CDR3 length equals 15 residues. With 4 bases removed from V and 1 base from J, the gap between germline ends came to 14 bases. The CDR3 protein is CSVGGAGESYNEQFF. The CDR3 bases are TGCAGCGTTGGGGGGGCGGGAGAGTCCTACAATGAGCAGTTCTTC.

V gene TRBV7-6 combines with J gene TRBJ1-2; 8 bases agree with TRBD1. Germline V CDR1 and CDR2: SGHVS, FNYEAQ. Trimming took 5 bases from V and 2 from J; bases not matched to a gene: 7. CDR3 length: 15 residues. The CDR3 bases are TGTGCCAGCAGCCGCGGGACAGGATCGAACTATGGCTACACCTTC. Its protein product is CASSRGTGSNYGYTF.

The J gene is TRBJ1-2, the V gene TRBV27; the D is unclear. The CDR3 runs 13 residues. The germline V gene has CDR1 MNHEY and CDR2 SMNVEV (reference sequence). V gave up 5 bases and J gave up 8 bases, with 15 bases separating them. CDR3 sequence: CASSPHLKGGYTF. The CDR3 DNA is TGTGCCAGCAGTCCCCATTTGAAGGGAGGCTACACCTTC.

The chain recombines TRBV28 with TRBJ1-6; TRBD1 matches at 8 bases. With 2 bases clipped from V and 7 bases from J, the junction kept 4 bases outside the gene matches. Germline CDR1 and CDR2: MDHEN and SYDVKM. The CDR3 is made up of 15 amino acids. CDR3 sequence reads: CASSLGTGGNSPLHF. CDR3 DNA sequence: TGTGCCAGCAGTTTAGGGACAGGAGGCAATTCACCCCTCCACTTT.

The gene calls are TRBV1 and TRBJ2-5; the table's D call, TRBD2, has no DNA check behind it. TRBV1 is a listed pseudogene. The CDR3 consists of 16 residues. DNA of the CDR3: TGCACCAGCAGCCAGGGGAGGGGGGGCGTCGGAGAGACCCAGTACTTC. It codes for CTSSQGRGGVGETQYF.

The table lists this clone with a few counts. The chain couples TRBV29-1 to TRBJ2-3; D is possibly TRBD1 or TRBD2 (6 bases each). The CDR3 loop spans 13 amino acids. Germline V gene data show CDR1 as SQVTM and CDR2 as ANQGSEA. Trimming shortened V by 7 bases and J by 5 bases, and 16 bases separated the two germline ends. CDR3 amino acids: CSAGGGLEDTQYF. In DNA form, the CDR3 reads TGCAGCGCCGGTGGGGGGCTTGAAGATACGCAGTATTTT.

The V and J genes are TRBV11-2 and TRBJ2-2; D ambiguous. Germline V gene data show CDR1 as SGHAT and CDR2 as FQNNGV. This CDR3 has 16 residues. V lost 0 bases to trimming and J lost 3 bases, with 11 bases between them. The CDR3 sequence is CASSLDSVSYTGELFF. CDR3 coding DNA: TGTGCCAGCAGCTTAGATTCTGTCTCCTACACCGGGGAGCTGTTTTTT.

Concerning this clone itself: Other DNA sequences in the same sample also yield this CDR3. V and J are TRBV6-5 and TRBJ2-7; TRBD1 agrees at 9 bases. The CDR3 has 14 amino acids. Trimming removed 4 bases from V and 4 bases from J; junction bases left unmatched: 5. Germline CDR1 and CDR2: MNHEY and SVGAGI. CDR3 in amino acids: CASSSPGQGYEQYF. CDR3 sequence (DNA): TGTGCCAGCAGTTCCCCGGGACAGGGTTACGAGCAGTACTTC.

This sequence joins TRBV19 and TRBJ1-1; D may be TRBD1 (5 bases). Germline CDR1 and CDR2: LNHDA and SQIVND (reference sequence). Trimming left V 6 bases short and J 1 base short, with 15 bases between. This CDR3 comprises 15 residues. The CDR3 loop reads CASRIFGGGNTEAFF. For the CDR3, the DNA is TGTGCCAGTAGGATCTTCGGGGGTGGGAACACTGAAGCTTTCTTT. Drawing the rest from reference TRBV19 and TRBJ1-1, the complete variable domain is DGGITQSPKYLFRKEGQNVTLSCEQNLNHDAMYWYRQDPGQGLRLIYYSQIVNDFQKGDIAEGYSVSREKKESFPLTVTSAQKNPTAFYLCASRIFGGGNTEAFFGQGTRLTVV.

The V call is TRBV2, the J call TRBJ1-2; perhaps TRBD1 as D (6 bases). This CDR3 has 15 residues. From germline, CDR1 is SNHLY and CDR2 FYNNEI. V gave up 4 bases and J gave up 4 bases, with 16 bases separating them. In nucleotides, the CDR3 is TGTGCCAGCAGTGGTCCGGACAGAGGAGGCTATGGCTACACCTTC. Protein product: CASSGPDRGGYGYTF.

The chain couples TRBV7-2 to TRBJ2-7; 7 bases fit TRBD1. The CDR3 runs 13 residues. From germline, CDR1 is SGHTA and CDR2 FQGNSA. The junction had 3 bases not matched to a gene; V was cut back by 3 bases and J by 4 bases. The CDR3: CASSFYRGYEQYF. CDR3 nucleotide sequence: TGTGCCAGCAGCTTTTACAGGGGTTACGAGCAGTACTTC. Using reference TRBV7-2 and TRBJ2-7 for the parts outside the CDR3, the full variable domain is GAGVSQSPSNKVTEKGKDVELRCDPISGHTALYWYRQSLGQGLEFLIYFQGNSAPDKSGLPSDRFSAERTGGSVSTLTIQRTQQEDSAVYLCASSFYRGYEQYFGPGTRLTVT.

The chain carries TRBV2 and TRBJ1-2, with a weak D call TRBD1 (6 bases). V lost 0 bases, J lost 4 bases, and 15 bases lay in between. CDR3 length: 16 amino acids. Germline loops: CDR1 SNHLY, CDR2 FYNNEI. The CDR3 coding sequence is TGTGCCAGCAGTGAAGCGGCCGTGGACAGCATCTATGGCTACACCTTC. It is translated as CASSEAAVDSIYGYTF.

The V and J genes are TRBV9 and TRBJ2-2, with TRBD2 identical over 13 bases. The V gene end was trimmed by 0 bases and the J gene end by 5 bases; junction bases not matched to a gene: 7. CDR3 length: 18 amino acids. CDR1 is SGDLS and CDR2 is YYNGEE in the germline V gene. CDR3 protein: CASSVARTSGSRTGELFF. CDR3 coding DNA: TGTGCCAGCAGCGTAGCCCGGACTAGCGGGAGTCGAACCGGGGAGCTGTTTTTT.

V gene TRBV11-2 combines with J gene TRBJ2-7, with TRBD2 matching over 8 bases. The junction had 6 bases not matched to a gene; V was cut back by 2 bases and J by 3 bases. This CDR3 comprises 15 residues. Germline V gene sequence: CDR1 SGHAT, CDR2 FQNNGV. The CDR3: CASSLLAGRSYEQYF. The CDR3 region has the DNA TGTGCCAGCAGCTTACTAGCGGGCCGTAGCTACGAGCAGTACTTC.

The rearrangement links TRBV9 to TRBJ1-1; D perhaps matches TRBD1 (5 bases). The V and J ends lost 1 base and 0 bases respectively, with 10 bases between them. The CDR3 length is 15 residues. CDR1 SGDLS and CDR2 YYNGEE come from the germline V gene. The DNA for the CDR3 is TGTGCCAGCAGCGTATTGGACACTCTGAACACTGAAGCTTTCTTT. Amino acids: CASSVLDTLNTEAFF.

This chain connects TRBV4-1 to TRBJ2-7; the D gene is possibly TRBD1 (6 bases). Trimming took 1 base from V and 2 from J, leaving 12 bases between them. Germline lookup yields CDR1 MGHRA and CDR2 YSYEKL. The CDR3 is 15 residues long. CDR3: CASSQGPGATYEQYF. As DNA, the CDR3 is TGCGCCAGCAGCCAAGGACCAGGGGCTACCTACGAGCAGTACTTC.

The DNA for the CDR3 is TGCGCCAGCAGCCAAGATCGCGACAACTACTACGAGCAGTACTTC. This sequence encodes CASSQDRDNYYEQYF. The chain employs TRBV4-3 and TRBJ2-7, with D unclear. The CDR3 has 15 residues. V was cut by 0 bases and J by 3 bases, with 12 bases left in between. The germline V gene encodes CDR1 LGHNA and CDR2 YSLEER.